This T cell receptor beta chain was sequenced in a study of blood T cell repertoires in COVID-19. Study details: Acute and convalescent COVID-19 samples came from the United States, Italy and Spain. In each case, the material was cDNA or gDNA derived from T cells, B-cell-depleted T cells, or PBMCs.

Study processing details: The assay estimated nucleated cells by amplifying reference gene primers. Assay: immunoSEQ multiplex PCR; the TCRdb copy retains only in-frame clones and omits some. The DNA gave D and trimming, while V, J and clone size come from that table. The sample holds under 200,000 clones; 86% are singletons and the top ten take over 9.5%. V was clipped by 3 bases and J by 0 bases, with 12 bases between them. Germline values: CDR1 MGHRA, CDR2 YSYEKL. The CDR3 loop spans 16 amino acids. Patients from Seattle were sampled longitudinally, starting during active infection. The chain is built from TRBV4-1 and TRBJ2-1; the D gene is possibly TRBD1 (5 bases). The source is a woman aged 55 to 70 with COVID-19, enrolled during active disease. Sequencing was done on a sample of peripheral blood. The CDR3: CASSQDKESSYNEQFF. The CDR3 DNA follows: TGCGCCAGCAGCCAGGACAAGGAGAGCTCCTACAATGAGCAGTTCTTC.